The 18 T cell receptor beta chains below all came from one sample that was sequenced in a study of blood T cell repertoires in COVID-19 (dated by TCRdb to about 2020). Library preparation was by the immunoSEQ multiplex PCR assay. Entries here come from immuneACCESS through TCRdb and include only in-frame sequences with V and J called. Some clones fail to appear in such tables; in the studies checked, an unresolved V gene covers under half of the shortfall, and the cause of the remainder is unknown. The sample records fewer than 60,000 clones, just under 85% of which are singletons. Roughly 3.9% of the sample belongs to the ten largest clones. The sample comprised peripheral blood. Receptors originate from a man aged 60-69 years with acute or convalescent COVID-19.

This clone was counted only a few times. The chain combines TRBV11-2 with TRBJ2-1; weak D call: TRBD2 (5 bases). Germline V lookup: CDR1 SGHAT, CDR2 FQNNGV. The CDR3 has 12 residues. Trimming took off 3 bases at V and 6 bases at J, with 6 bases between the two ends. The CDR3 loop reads CASSFAGNEQFF. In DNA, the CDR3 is TGTGCCAGCAGCTTCGCGGGCAATGAGCAGTTCTTC.

The CDR3 reads CASLKQGSSGNTIYF. CDR3 nucleotide sequence: TGTGCCAGCCTTAAGCAGGGGAGCTCTGGAAACACCATATATTTT. The rearrangement joins TRBV5-6 to TRBJ1-3; the D gene is possibly TRBD1 (6 bases). Germline assignment: CDR1 SGHDT and CDR2 YYEEEE. V was trimmed by 7 bases and J by 0 bases, leaving 14 bases between them. CDR3 length: 15 amino acids.

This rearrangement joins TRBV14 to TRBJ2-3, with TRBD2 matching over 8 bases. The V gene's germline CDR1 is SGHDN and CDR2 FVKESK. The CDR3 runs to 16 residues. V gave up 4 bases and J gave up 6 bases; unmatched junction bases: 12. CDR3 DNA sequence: TGTGCCAGCAGCCCTGGCGCTAGCGGGCGAAGCGATACGCAGTATTTT. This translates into CASSPGASGRSDTQYF.

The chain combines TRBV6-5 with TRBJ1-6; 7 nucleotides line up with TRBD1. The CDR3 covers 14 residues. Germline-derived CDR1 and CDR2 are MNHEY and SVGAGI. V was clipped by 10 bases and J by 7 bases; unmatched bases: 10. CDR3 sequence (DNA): TGTGCCACCAGACCGGACAGGCAAAATTCACCCCTCCACTTT. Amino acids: CATRPDRQNSPLHF.

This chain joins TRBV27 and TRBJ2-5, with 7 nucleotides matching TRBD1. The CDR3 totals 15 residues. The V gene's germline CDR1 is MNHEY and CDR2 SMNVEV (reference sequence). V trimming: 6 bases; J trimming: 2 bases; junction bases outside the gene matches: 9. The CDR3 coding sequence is TGTGCCAGCAGCCCGGACAGGAGGAAGCAAGAGACCCAGTACTTC. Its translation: CASSPDRRKQETQYF.

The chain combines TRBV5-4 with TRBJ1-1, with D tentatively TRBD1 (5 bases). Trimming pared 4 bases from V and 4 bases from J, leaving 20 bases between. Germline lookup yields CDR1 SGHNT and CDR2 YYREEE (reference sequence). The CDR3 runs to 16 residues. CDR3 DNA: TGTGCCAGCAGCCCATCCCGACAGTTCGAAGTCACTGAAGCTTTCTTT. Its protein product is CASSPSRQFEVTEAFF.

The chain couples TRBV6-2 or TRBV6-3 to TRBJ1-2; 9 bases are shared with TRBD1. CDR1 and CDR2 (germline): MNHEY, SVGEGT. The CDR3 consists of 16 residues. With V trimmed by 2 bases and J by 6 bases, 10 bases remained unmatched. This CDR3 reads CASSYRNWDREDGYTF. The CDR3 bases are TGTGCCAGCAGTTACCGTAATTGGGACAGGGAGGATGGCTACACCTTC.

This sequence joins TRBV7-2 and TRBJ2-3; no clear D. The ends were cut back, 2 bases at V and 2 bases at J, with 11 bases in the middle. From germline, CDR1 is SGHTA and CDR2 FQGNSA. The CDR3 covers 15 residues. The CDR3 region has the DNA TGTGCCAGCAGCTTAAACGCGTTCAACACAGATACGCAGTATTTT. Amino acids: CASSLNAFNTDTQYF.

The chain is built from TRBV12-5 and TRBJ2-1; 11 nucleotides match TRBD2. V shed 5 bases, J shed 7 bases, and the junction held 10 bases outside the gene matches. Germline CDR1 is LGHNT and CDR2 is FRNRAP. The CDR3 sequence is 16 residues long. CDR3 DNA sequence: TGTGCTAGTGGTAACCCTCTAGCGGGGGGTTTGAATGAGCAGTTCTTC. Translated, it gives CASGNPLAGGLNEQFF.

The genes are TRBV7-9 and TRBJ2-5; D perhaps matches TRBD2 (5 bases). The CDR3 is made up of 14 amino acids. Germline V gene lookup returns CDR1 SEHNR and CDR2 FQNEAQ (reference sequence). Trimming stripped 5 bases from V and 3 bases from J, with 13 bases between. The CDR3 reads CASSEPGSKETQYF. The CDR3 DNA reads TGTGCCAGCAGCGAACCGGGGAGCAAAGAGACCCAGTACTTC. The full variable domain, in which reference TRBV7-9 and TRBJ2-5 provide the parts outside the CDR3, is DTGVSQNPRHKITKRGQNVTFRCDPISEHNRLYWYRQTLGQGPEFLTYFQNEAQLEKSRLLSDRFSAERPKGSFSTLEIQRTEQGDSAMYLCASSEPGSKETQYFGPGTRLLVL.

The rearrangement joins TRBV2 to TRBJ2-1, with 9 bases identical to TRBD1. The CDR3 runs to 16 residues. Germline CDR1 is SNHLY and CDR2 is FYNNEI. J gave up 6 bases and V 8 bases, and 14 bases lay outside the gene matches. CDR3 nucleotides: TGTGCCAGCCGGGACAGGGTCGAATTTGACGGCAATGAGCAGTTCTTC. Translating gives CASRDRVEFDGNEQFF. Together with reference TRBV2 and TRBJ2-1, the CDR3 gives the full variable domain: EPEVTQTPSHQVTQMGQEVILRCVPISNHLYFYWYRQILGQKVEFLVSFYNNEISEKSEIFDDQFSVERPDGSNFTLKIRSTKLEDSAMYFCASRDRVEFDGNEQFFGPGTRLTVL.

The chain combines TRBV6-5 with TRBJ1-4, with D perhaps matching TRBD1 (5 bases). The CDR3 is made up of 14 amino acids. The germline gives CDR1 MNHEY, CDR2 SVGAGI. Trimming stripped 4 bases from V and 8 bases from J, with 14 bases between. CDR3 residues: CASSSREGREKLFF. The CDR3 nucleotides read TGTGCCAGCAGTTCCAGGGAGGGAAGGGAAAAACTGTTTTTT.

The CDR3: CASSETSGGAIGTQYF. The CDR3 DNA sequence: TGTGCCAGCAGCGAGACTAGCGGGGGGGCGATCGGGACCCAGTACTTC. The rearrangement links TRBV2 to TRBJ2-5; 14 nucleotides match TRBD2. The CDR3 covers 16 residues. Germline-derived CDR1 and CDR2 are SNHLY and FYNNEI. V shed 6 bases, J shed 7 bases, and the junction held 10 bases outside the gene matches.

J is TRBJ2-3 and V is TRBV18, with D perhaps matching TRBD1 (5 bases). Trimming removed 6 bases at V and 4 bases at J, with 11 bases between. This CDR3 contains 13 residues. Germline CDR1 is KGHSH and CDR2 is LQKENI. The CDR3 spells CASSPARADTQYF. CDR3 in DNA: TGTGCCAGCTCTCCGGCCAGGGCAGATACGCAGTATTTT.

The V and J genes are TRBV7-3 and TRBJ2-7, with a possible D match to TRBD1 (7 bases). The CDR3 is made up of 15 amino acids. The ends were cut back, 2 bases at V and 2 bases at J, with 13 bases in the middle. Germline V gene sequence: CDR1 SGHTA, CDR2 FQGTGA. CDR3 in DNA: TGTGCCAGCAGCTTAGGGGGGACAGCAACCTACGAGCAGTACTTC. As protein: CASSLGGTATYEQYF.

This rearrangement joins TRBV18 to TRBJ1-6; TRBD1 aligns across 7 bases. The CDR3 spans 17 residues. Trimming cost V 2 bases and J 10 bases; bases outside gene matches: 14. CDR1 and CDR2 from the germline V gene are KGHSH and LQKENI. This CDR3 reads CASSPNPLTGSGSPLHF. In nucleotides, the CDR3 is TGTGCCAGCTCACCAAACCCCTTGACAGGGTCGGGGTCACCCCTCCACTTT.

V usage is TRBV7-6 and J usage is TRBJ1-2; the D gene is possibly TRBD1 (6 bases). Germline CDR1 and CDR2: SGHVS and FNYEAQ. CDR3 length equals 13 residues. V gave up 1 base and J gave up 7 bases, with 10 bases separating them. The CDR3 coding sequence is TGTGCCAGCAGCTTAGACAGGGTGTCTGGCTACACCTTC. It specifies CASSLDRVSGYTF.

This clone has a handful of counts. CDR3 sequence reads: CASSFSYSHTDTQYF. As DNA, the CDR3 is TGCGCCAGCAGCTTTTCCTATAGTCACACAGATACGCAGTATTTT. The chain employs TRBV5-1 and TRBJ2-3; D is ambiguous. The V gene's germline CDR1 is SGHRS and CDR2 YFSETQ. This CDR3 is 15 amino acids long. The V end lost 2 bases, the J end lost 2 bases, and 12 bases lay between the germline ends. Variable domain in full (rest from reference TRBV5-1 and TRBJ2-3): KAGVTQTPRYLIKTRGQQVTLSCSPISGHRSVSWYQQTPGQGLQFLFEYFSETQRNKGNFPGRFSGRQFSNSRSEMNVSTLELGDSALYLCASSFSYSHTDTQYFGPGTRLTVL.